This note documents a single T cell receptor beta chain sequence. Its target is not known. Genomic DNA provided the template from which TCR beta VDJ and CDR3 profiles were obtained. MiXCR, run by TCRdb on the reads, gives a single entry per CDR3 protein. The sample lists about 260,000 distinct CDR3 sequences; around 82% were seen once. The sample belongs to a study of CD8+CD57+ T cells in acquired aplastic anemia. On the study more broadly: DNA per sorted CD4+ or CD8+ sample ranged roughly 0.18 to 30 ug, averaging about 3.4 ug. The study, taken as a whole, reports: Patients did not significantly differ from controls in CD8+ Simpson's diversity. Overlapping CD8+ CDR3 repertoires of patients and controls contained some 27 shared sequences.

The patients chosen for sequencing had shown expansion of CD8+CD57+ cells (detected by flow cytometry). All patients were therapy-naive when blood was sampled. CDR3 length equals 14 residues. V was shortened by 4 bases and J by 6 bases, with 14 bases between the two germline ends. The V gene's germline CDR1 is LNHNV and CDR2 YYDKDF (reference sequence). The clonotype comes from a human donor with aplastic anemia. The chain has TRBV15 and TRBJ2-3, with unresolved D. Material: sorted CD4+, CD8+, or CD8+CD57+ T cells (not recorded which) from PBMCs. CDR3 in DNA: TGTGCCACCAGCATAGCTGGTCATCACGATACGCAGTATTTT. Its protein is CATSIAGHHDTQYF.